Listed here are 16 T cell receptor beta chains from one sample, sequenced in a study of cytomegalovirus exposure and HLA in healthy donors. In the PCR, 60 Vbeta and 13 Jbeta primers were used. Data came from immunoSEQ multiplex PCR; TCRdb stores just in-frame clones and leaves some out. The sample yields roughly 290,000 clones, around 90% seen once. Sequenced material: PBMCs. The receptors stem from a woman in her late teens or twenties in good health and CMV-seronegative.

The chain's CDR3 is CASSYDPSTGNEKLFF. For the CDR3, the DNA is TGTGCCAGCAGCTATGACCCCTCGACAGGGAATGAAAAACTGTTTTTT. The J gene is TRBJ1-4, the V gene TRBV11-2, with 7 bases fitting TRBD1. The J segment lost 5 bases and the V segment lost 4 bases, leaving 10 bases of the junction unmatched. The germline CDR1 and CDR2 sequences are SGHAT and FQNNGV. This CDR3 region has 16 residues.

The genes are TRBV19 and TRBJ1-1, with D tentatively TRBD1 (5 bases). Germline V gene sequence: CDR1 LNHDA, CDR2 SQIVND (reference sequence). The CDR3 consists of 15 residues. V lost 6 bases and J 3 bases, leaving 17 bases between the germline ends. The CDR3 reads CASSRIAGSHTEAFF. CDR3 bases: TGTGCCAGTAGCCGAATTGCAGGGTCGCACACTGAAGCTTTCTTT.

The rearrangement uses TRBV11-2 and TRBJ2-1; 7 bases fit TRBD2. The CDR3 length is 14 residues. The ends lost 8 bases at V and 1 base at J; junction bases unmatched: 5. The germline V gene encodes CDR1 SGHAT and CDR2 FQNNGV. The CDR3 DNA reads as TGTGCCAGCCGGCGCGGGAGTTCCTACAATGAGCAGTTCTTC. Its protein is CASRRGSSYNEQFF.

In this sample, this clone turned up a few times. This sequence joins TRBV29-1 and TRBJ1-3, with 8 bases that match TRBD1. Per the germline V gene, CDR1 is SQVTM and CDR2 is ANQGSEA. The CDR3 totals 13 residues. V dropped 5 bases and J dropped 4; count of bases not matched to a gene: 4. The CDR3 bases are TGCAGCGTTCCCGGACAGGGAGGAAACACCATATATTTT. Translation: CSVPGQGGNTIYF.

The CDR3 nucleotides read TGTGCCAGCAGTTACCCCAGACAGACCCAAGAGACCCAGTACTTC. This codes for CASSYPRQTQETQYF. The chain couples TRBV6-6 to TRBJ2-5, with D possibly being TRBD1 (5 bases). V lost 2 bases to trimming and J lost 1 base, with 11 bases between them. CDR3 length equals 15 residues. Germline V lookup: CDR1 MNHNY, CDR2 SVGAGI (reference sequence).

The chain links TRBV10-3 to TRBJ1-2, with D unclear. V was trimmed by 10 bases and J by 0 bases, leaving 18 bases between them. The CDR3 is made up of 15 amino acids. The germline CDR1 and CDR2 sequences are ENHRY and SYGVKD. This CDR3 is CATKPNSGTNYGYTF. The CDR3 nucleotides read TGTGCCACCAAACCCAACTCCGGTACTAACTATGGCTACACCTTC.

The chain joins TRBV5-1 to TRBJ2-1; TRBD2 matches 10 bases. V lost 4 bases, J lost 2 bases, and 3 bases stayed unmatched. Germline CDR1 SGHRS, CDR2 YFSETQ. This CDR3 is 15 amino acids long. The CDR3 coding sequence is TGCGCCAGCAGCCCCGGGACTAGCGCCTACAATGAGCAGTTCTTC. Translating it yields CASSPGTSAYNEQFF.

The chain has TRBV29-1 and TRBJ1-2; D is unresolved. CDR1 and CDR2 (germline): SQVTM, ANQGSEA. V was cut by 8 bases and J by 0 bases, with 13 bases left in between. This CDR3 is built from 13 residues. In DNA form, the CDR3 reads TGCAGCTCCTTTGACACCGCTAACTATGGCTACACCTTC. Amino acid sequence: CSSFDTANYGYTF. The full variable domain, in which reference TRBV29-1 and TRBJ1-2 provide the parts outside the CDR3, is SAVISQKPSRDICQRGTSLTIQCQVDSQVTMMFWYRQQPGQSLTLIATANQGSEATYESGFVIDKFPISRPNLTFSTLTVSNMSPEDSSIYLCSSFDTANYGYTFGSGTRLTVV.

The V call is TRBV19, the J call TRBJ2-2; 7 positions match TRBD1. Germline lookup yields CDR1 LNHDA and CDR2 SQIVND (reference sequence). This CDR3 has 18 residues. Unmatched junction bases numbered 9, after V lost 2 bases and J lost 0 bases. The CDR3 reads CASSIQGRGWANTGELFF. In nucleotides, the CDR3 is TGTGCCAGTAGTATACAAGGCAGGGGGTGGGCGAACACCGGGGAGCTGTTTTTT. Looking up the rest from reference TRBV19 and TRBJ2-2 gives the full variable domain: DGGITQSPKYLFRKEGQNVTLSCEQNLNHDAMYWYRQDPGQGLRLIYYSQIVNDFQKGDIAEGYSVSREKKESFPLTVTSAQKNPTAFYLCASSIQGRGWANTGELFFGEGSRLTVL.

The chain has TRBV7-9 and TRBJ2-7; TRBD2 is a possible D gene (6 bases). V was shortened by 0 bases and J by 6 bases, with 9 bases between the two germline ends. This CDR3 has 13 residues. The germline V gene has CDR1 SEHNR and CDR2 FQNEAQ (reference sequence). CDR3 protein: CASSLASGSEQYF. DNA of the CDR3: TGTGCCAGCAGCTTAGCGTCCGGGAGCGAGCAGTACTTC. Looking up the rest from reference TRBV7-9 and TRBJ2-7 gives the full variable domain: DTGVSQNPRHKITKRGQNVTFRCDPISEHNRLYWYRQTLGQGPEFLTYFQNEAQLEKSRLLSDRFSAERPKGSFSTLEIQRTEQGDSAMYLCASSLASGSEQYFGPGTRLTVT.

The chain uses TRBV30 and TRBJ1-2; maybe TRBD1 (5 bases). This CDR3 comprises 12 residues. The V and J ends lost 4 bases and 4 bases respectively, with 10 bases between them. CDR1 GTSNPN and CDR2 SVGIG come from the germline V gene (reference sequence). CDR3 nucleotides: TGTGCCTGGACAGACAGTGGCTATGGCTACACCTTC. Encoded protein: CAWTDSGYGYTF.

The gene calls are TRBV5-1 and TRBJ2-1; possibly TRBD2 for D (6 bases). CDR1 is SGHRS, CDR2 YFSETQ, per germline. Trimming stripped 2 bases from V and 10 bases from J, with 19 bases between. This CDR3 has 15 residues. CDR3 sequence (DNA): TGCGCCAGCAGCTTTGGGGCTGGGCGCGGGGTAGAGCAGTTCTTC. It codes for CASSFGAGRGVEQFF.

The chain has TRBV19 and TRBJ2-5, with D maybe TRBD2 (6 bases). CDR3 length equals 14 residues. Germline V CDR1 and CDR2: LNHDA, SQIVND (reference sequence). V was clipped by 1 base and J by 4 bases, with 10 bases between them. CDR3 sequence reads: CASSIGDLRETQYF. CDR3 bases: TGTGCCAGTAGTATAGGGGACTTACGAGAGACCCAGTACTTC.

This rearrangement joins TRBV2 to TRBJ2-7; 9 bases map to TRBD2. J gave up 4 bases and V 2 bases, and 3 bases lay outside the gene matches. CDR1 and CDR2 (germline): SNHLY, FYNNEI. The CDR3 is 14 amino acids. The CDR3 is CASSERGLAYEQYF. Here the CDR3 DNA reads TGTGCCAGCAGTGAAAGGGGACTAGCTTACGAGCAGTACTTC.

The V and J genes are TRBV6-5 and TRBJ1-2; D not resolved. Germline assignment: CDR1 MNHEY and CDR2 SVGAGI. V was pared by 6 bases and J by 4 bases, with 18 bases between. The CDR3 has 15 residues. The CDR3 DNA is TGTGCCAGCAGCCGTGGAGGGAGTTCTTTCTATGGCTACACCTTC. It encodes CASSRGGSSFYGYTF.

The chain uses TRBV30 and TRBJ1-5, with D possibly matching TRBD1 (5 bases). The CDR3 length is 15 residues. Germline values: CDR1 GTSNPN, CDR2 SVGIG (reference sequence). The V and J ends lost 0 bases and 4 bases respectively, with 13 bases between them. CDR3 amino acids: CAWSVIGQGNQPQHF. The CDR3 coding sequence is TGTGCCTGGAGTGTAATCGGCCAGGGTAATCAGCCCCAGCATTTT. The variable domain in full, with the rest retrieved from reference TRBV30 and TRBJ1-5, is SQTIHQWPATLVQPVGSPLSLECTVEGTSNPNLYWYRQAAGRGLQLLFYSVGIGQISSEVPQNLSASRPQDRQFILSSKKLLLSDSGFYLCAWSVIGQGNQPQHFGDGTRLSIL.